Presented here are 14 T cell receptor beta chains from one specimen sequenced in a study of T cell repertoires in ileal Crohn's disease. Noted time point: inflamed ileum from the surgical specimen. Sequencing used immunoSEQ multiplex PCR; TCRdb keeps in-frame clones, though not all of them. Of approximately 5,700 clones listed, 80% are singletons. The source material was ileal tissue. These receptor sequences come from an adult with Crohn's disease.

CDR3 residues: CSVEDRQGVKGNYGYTF. The CDR3 DNA reads TGCAGCGTTGAAGATAGACAGGGAGTAAAGGGAAACTATGGCTACACCTTC. The chain links TRBV29-1 to TRBJ1-2; TRBD1 matches at 7 bases. The trim removed 0 bases at V and 2 bases at J, leaving 12 bases unmatched. Germline assignment: CDR1 SQVTM and CDR2 ANQGSEA. The CDR3 is made up of 17 amino acids.

The V call is TRBV4-1, the J call TRBJ2-3, with 12 bases aligning to TRBD1. The CDR3 covers 17 residues. Germline V gene sequence: CDR1 MGHRA, CDR2 YSYEKL. V shed 4 bases, J shed 5 bases, and the junction held 10 bases outside the gene matches. The CDR3 sequence: CASSRFQGQGAGDTQYF. Written as DNA, the CDR3 is TGCGCCAGCAGCCGATTCCAGGGACAGGGGGCGGGAGATACGCAGTATTTT.

This chain links TRBV5-6 with TRBJ1-2; D unresolved. Germline CDR1 SGHDT, CDR2 YYEEEE. The CDR3 sequence is 14 residues long. V was shortened by 4 bases and J by 6 bases, with 16 bases between the two germline ends. The DNA of the CDR3 is TGTGCCAGCAGCGCGGCCCGGTCCCGCCATGGCTACACCTTC. Translation: CASSAARSRHGYTF.

The J gene is TRBJ2-5, the V gene TRBV2; no firm D call. This CDR3 region has 10 residues. The V end was cut by 6 bases, the J end by 1 base, with 0 bases between. Germline-derived CDR1 and CDR2 are SNHLY and FYNNEI. The DNA of the CDR3 is TGTGCCAGCAGCCAAGAGACCCAGTACTTC. The encoded protein is CASSQETQYF.

The chain carries TRBV5-8 and TRBJ1-6; D not resolved. The CDR3 spans 14 residues. V lost 1 base to trimming and J lost 9 bases, with 11 bases between them. CDR1 and CDR2 (germline): SGHTS, YDEGEE. CDR3 sequence (DNA): TGTGCCAGCAGCTTGTGGGTTTTAGGTTCACCCCTCCACTTT. Protein sequence: CASSLWVLGSPLHF.

Sample share makes this clone hyperexpanded. The chain combines TRBV7-6 with TRBJ2-1; TRBD1 matches at 8 bases. This CDR3 contains 15 residues. CDR1 and CDR2 from the germline V gene are SGHVS and FNYEAQ. With 5 bases clipped from V and 8 bases from J, the junction kept 11 bases outside the gene matches. The CDR3 here is CASSPRTGSKDEQFF. In DNA, the CDR3 is TGTGCCAGCAGCCCAAGGACAGGGTCTAAGGATGAGCAGTTCTTC.

V and J are TRBV9 and TRBJ1-5; no definite D call. The V end was cut by 0 bases, the J end by 8 bases, with 15 bases between. Germline loops: CDR1 SGDLS, CDR2 YYNGEE. The CDR3 sequence is 15 residues long. The CDR3 loop is CASSVGVVEKEPQHF. As DNA, the CDR3 is TGTGCCAGCAGCGTAGGAGTCGTGGAAAAAGAGCCCCAGCATTTT.

CDR3 in DNA: TGTGCCAGCAGCCGTGAGGCGGAAGCTTTCTTT. Translating gives CASSREAEAFF. The J gene is TRBJ1-1, the V gene TRBV7-9; D unclear. The CDR3 contains 11 residues. Deletions cut 5 bases from V and 8 bases from J, with 9 bases between. CDR1 is SEHNR, CDR2 FQNEAQ, per germline (reference sequence).

This chain links TRBV2 with TRBJ1-1; D remains ambiguous. CDR1 is SNHLY and CDR2 is FYNNEI in the germline V gene. The ends were cut back, 8 bases at V and 7 bases at J, with 14 bases in the middle. The CDR3 runs to 12 residues. The chain's CDR3 is CASVGRENEAFF. The CDR3 DNA is TGTGCCAGCGTCGGAAGGGAAAATGAAGCTTTCTTT. Full variable domain (rest looked up from reference TRBV2 and TRBJ1-1): EPEVTQTPSHQVTQMGQEVILRCVPISNHLYFYWYRQILGQKVEFLVSFYNNEISEKSEIFDDQFSVERPDGSNFTLKIRSTKLEDSAMYFCASVGRENEAFFGQGTRLTVV.

The genes are TRBV5-8 and TRBJ1-1, with no clear D. In germline, CDR1 is SGHTS, CDR2 YDEGEE. The ends were cut back, 4 bases at V and 0 bases at J, with 16 bases in the middle. The CDR3 length is 16 residues. The chain's CDR3 is CASSPRVVPMNTEAFF. The CDR3 DNA follows: TGTGCCAGCAGCCCTCGGGTCGTCCCCATGAACACTGAAGCTTTCTTT.

This sequence joins TRBV4-2 and TRBJ1-4; no definite D call. The V end was cut by 4 bases, the J end by 0 bases, with 9 bases between. The CDR3 sequence is 15 residues long. Per germline, CDR1 LGHNA and CDR2 YNFKEQ. CDR3 in amino acids: CASSLEAATNEKLFF. The CDR3 DNA is TGTGCCAGCAGCCTGGAGGCCGCAACTAATGAAAAACTGTTTTTT.

This clone was observed a single time. This chain joins TRBV19 and TRBJ1-1; possible D gene TRBD1, 5 bases. Germline V CDR1 and CDR2: LNHDA, SQIVND (reference sequence). V was pared by 5 bases and J by 7 bases, with 11 bases between. The CDR3 spans 12 residues. The CDR3 DNA reads TGTGCCAGTAGTGACGGGACGGTTGAAGCTTTCTTT. Its translation is CASSDGTVEAFF.

V gene TRBV7-6 combines with J gene TRBJ2-5; 8 bases match TRBD1. Germline CDR1 is SGHVS and CDR2 is FNYEAQ. V was pared by 1 base and J by 7 bases, with 8 bases of the junction left unmatched. CDR3 length: 15 amino acids. The CDR3 DNA follows: TGTGCCAGCAGCTTAGGATGGGAACAGGGGGGGACCCAGTACTTC. Protein sequence: CASSLGWEQGGTQYF. The whole variable domain, remainder taken from reference TRBV7-6 and TRBJ2-5, is GAGVSQSPRYKVTKRGQDVALRCDPISGHVSLYWYRQALGQGPEFLTYFNYEAQQDKSGLPNDRFSAERPEGSISTLTIQRTEQRDSAMYRCASSLGWEQGGTQYFGPGTRLLVL.

This clone was detected once. The CDR3 here is CASSSGTGVSGANVLTF. The CDR3 DNA reads as TGTGCCAGCAGTTCCGGGACAGGGGTCTCTGGGGCCAACGTCCTGACTTTC. The chain couples TRBV7-9 to TRBJ2-6; 10 bases agree with TRBD1. CDR1 SEHNR and CDR2 FQNEAQ come from the germline V gene (reference sequence). The CDR3 covers 17 residues. J gave up 0 bases and V 6 bases, and 5 bases lay outside the gene matches.